The 18 T cell receptor beta chains listed next were all sequenced from one sample in a study of blood T cell repertoires in COVID-19. TCRdb keeps only in-frame clones here, not all; method: immunoSEQ multiplex PCR. The sample yields roughly 200,000 clones, around 85% seen once. What was sequenced was PBMCs or T cells enriched from blood (not recorded which). Receptors originate from a man in his forties who had recovered from COVID-19.

The chain carries TRBV21-1 and TRBJ1-5; no DNA check was done on the table's D call, TRBD1. TRBV21-1 is designated a pseudogene. The CDR3 has 15 amino acids. CDR3 sequence: CASSKNTHRYQPQHF. CDR3 nucleotide sequence: TGTGCCAGCAGCAAAAACACACACCGATATCAGCCCCAGCATTTT.

The rearrangement joins TRBV28 to TRBJ1-5; tentative D call: TRBD1 (5 bases). CDR1 and CDR2 (germline): MDHEN, SYDVKM. The CDR3 has 12 residues. V was clipped by 6 bases and J by 6 bases, with 9 bases between them. CDR3 residues: CASRRGAQPQHF. The CDR3 bases are TGTGCCAGCAGGCGTGGGGCTCAGCCCCAGCATTTT. Using reference TRBV28 and TRBJ1-5 for the parts outside the CDR3, the full variable domain is DVKVTQSSRYLVKRTGEKVFLECVQDMDHENMFWYRQDPGLGLRLIYFSYDVKMKEKGDIPEGYSVSREKKERFSLILESASTNQTSMYLCASRRGAQPQHFGDGTRLSIL.

This clone has a single count. J is TRBJ1-5 and V is TRBV2; 8 bases map to TRBD1. The germline V gene has CDR1 SNHLY and CDR2 FYNNEI. The CDR3 totals 14 residues. J was trimmed by 4 bases and V by 7 bases; bases with no gene match: 6. This CDR3 is CASTSGQENQPQHF. CDR3 DNA sequence: TGTGCCAGCACCTCGGGACAGGAGAATCAGCCCCAGCATTTT.

The table lists this clone with a few counts. The chain employs TRBV7-6 and TRBJ1-5; 8 bases fit TRBD1. Germline CDR1 is SGHVS and CDR2 is FNYEAQ. This CDR3 has 14 amino acids. Trimming at V came to 5 bases and at J to 6 bases, leaving 6 bases not matched to a gene. CDR3 in DNA: TGTGCCAGCAGCCCAGGGGGCGCGGGTCAGCCCCAGCATTTT. This translates into CASSPGGAGQPQHF.

The chain couples TRBV28 to TRBJ1-6, with 9 bases matching TRBD1. Germline CDR1 is MDHEN and CDR2 is SYDVKM. V was pared by 6 bases and J by 7 bases, with 10 bases of the junction left unmatched. This CDR3 has 16 residues. CDR3 region: CASSLLGQGWNSPLHF. The CDR3 coding sequence is TGTGCCAGCAGCTTACTTGGACAGGGGTGGAATTCACCCCTCCACTTT.

V usage is TRBV10-1 and J usage is TRBJ1-5; D is possibly TRBD1 (5 bases). The V and J ends lost 4 bases and 3 bases respectively, with 7 bases between them. The CDR3 has 13 amino acids. Germline CDR1 and CDR2: WNHNN and SYGVQD (reference sequence). The CDR3 sequence: CASSGQPNQPQHF. The CDR3 DNA follows: TGCGCCAGCAGTGGACAGCCCAATCAGCCCCAGCATTTT.

The genes are TRBV10-3 and TRBJ1-1, with TRBD1 as a possible D gene (5 bases). This CDR3 is 15 amino acids long. Trimming took 4 bases from V and 1 from J, leaving 13 bases between them. The germline CDR1 and CDR2 sequences are ENHRY and SYGVKD. The CDR3 loop reads CAISGGSGSNTEAFF. CDR3 in DNA: TGTGCCATCAGTGGGGGTTCAGGGTCGAACACTGAAGCTTTCTTT.

This clone was counted once. This CDR3 is also generated by other DNA sequences in the sample. The V and J genes are TRBV5-1 and TRBJ2-5; possibly TRBD2 for D (6 bases). The germline V and J ends were trimmed by 0 bases and 3 bases, with 9 bases remaining between them. The germline CDR1 and CDR2 sequences are SGHRS and YFSETQ. The CDR3 sequence is 14 residues long. The CDR3 is CASSLVGGEETQYF. CDR3 sequence (DNA): TGCGCCAGCAGCTTGGTTGGCGGGGAAGAGACCCAGTACTTC.

This clone was observed a handful of times. The V call is TRBV27, the J call TRBJ1-5, with TRBD1 as a possible D gene (5 bases). The CDR3 length is 18 residues. The V gene's germline CDR1 is MNHEY and CDR2 SMNVEV (reference sequence). V shed 2 bases and J shed 3 bases, with 20 bases lying between them. In nucleotides, the CDR3 is TGTGCCAGCAGTTTAAACAGAAACGCGGGGCTGGCCAATCAGCCCCAGCATTTT. The encoded protein is CASSLNRNAGLANQPQHF.

Here the CDR3 reads CAITPPGQPDEQYF. In DNA form, the CDR3 reads TGTGCCATCACACCCCCGGGACAGCCAGACGAGCAGTACTTC. The V call is TRBV10-3, the J call TRBJ2-7; TRBD1 matches at 7 bases. The length of the CDR3 is 14 residues. J was trimmed by 5 bases and V by 7 bases; bases with no gene match: 11. CDR1 and CDR2 from the germline V gene are ENHRY and SYGVKD.

V and J are TRBV11-2 and TRBJ1-1; no reliable D call. The V end was cut by 7 bases, the J end by 5 bases, with 20 bases between. This CDR3 has 15 residues. Germline CDR1 SGHAT, CDR2 FQNNGV. CDR3 amino acids: CASNPVRRRRTEAFF. The CDR3 nucleotides read TGTGCCAGCAATCCGGTCCGGAGACGGAGAACTGAAGCTTTCTTT.

The chain is built from TRBV12-5 and TRBJ2-5, with 14 bases lining up with TRBD2. Germline CDR1 LGHNT, CDR2 FRNRAP. The CDR3 has 16 residues. The ends lost 4 bases at V and 1 base at J; junction bases unmatched: 2. The CDR3 DNA is TGTGCTAGTGGTTCCGGACTAGCGGGGGGCCAAGAGACCCAGTACTTC. This codes for CASGSGLAGGQETQYF. Filled out from reference TRBV12-5 and TRBJ2-5, the complete variable domain reads DARVTQTPRHKVTEMGQEVTMRCQPILGHNTVFWYRQTMMQGLELLAYFRNRAPLDDSGMPKDRFSAEMPDATLATLKIQPSEPRDSAVYFCASGSGLAGGQETQYFGPGTRLLVL.

The CDR3: CASSLRGTSGYNEQFF. In DNA, the CDR3 is TGTGCCAGCAGCTTAAGGGGGACTAGCGGCTACAATGAGCAGTTCTTC. The chain uses TRBV7-3 and TRBJ2-1; 11 bases are a match to TRBD2. The CDR3 spans 16 residues. V was clipped by 1 base and J by 3 bases; unmatched bases: 2. Germline V lookup: CDR1 SGHTA, CDR2 FQGTGA.

This clone was seen only a few times. This chain uses TRBV6-4 with TRBJ2-3; a possible D gene is TRBD2 (6 bases). V gave up 4 bases and J gave up 1 base, with 6 bases separating them. This CDR3 is 13 amino acids long. Germline V gene data show CDR1 as MRHNA and CDR2 as SNTAGT. The DNA for the CDR3 is TGTGCCAGCAGTGCTAGCGGCACAGATACGCAGTATTTT. Translated, it gives CASSASGTDTQYF.

J is TRBJ2-1 and V is TRBV5-1, with 9 positions matching TRBD2. The CDR3 is 15 amino acids. The V segment lost 4 bases and the J segment 10 bases; nucleotides outside the gene matches: 12. Germline-derived CDR1 and CDR2 are SGHRS and YFSETQ. CDR3 coding DNA: TGCGCCAGCAGCCCCCTGGGCGGGGGGGCGTTGGAGCAGTTCTTC. It is translated as CASSPLGGGALEQFF.

The CDR3 sequence: CASRMPGGDYGYTF. CDR3 bases: TGTGCCAGCCGAATGCCCGGGGGGGACTATGGCTACACCTTC. The J gene is TRBJ1-2, the V gene TRBV5-5; a possible D gene is TRBD1 (5 bases). Trimming left V 7 bases short and J 3 bases short, with 16 bases between. Per germline, CDR1 SGHKS and CDR2 YYEKEE (reference sequence). The CDR3 sequence is 14 residues long.

The chain joins TRBV2 to TRBJ1-1; D remains ambiguous. The CDR3 contains 14 residues. Germline V gene sequence: CDR1 SNHLY, CDR2 FYNNEI. V dropped 4 bases and J dropped 1 base, with 10 bases sitting between them. The CDR3 DNA is TGTGCCAGCAGTGGAGGAAACCGGAACACTGAAGCTTTCTTT. The encoded protein is CASSGGNRNTEAFF.

CDR3: CASQATGGPTRRDTQYF. For the CDR3, the DNA is TGTGCCAGCCAAGCAACCGGGGGACCCACCAGGAGGGATACGCAGTATTTT. The chain recombines TRBV27 with TRBJ2-3; D possibly corresponds to TRBD2 (6 bases). The CDR3 loop spans 17 amino acids. Germline CDR1 is MNHEY and CDR2 is SMNVEV (reference sequence). V was cut by 8 bases and J by 6 bases, with 27 bases left in between.